The clone carrying this T cell receptor beta chain was observed a handful of times. This sample is drawn from a study of patients and donors after allogeneic stem cell transplantation. Using its own MiXCR run on the RT-PCR reads, TCRdb lists one record per CDR3 protein. The table includes roughly 250,000 distinct CDR3 sequences, roughly 15% detected once. Germline assignment: CDR1 ENHRY and CDR2 SYGVKD. This CDR3 is 15 amino acids long. Trimming removed 5 bases from V and 6 bases from J; junction bases left unmatched: 7. The sequenced material came from blood, either unsorted or a sorted T cell fraction (not recorded which). The sequence came from a human donor who was either an allogeneic HSCT recipient or a stem cell or donor lymphocyte infusion donor (not recorded which). It is not recorded whose cells these are; they may come from a transplant donor. The chain has TRBV10-3 and TRBJ1-6; 7 nucleotides line up with TRBD1. CDR3 sequence reads: CAISRDRKTNSPLHF. The CDR3 DNA follows: TGTGCCATCAGTAGGGACAGAAAAACTAATTCACCCCTCCACTTT.